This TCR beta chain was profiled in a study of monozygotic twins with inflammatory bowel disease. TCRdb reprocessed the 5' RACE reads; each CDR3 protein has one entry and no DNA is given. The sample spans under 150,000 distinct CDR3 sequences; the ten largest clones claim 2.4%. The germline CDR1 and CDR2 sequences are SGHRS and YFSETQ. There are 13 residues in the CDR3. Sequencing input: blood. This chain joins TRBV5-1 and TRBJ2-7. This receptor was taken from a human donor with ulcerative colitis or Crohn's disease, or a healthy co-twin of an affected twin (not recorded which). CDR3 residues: CASSLTEYYEQYF.